The sequence of this T cell receptor beta chain was determined in a study of control samples from healthy donors and cancer patients. Germline V gene sequence: CDR1 ENHRY, CDR2 SYGVKD. The CDR3 has 11 amino acids. A word on this clone: One end of the junction varies from germline; a read error may be responsible.

Sequencing used immunoSEQ multiplex PCR; TCRdb keeps in-frame clones, though not all of them. Of more than 100,000 clones listed, approximately 93% are singletons. The chain carries TRBV10-3 and TRBJ2-7, with unresolved D. The sequencing sample was made of blood. The sequence came from a woman under 30 in good health. This chain's CDR3 is CATSARYEQYF. The CDR3 nucleotides read TGTGCCACCAGTGCCCGTTACGAGCAGTACTTC.